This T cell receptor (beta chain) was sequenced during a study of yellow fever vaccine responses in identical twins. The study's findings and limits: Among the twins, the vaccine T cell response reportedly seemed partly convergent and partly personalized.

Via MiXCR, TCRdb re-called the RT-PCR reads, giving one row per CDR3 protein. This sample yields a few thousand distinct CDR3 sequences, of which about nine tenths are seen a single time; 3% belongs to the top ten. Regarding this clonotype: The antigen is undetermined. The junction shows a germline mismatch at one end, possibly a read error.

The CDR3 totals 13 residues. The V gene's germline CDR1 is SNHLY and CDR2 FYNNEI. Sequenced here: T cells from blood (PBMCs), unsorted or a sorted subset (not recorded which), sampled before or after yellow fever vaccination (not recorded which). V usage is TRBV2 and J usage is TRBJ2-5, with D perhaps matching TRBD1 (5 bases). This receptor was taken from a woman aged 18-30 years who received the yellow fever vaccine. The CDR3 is CAGRQPPGETQYF. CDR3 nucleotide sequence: TGTGCCGGCAGACAGCCTCCAGGGGAGACCCAGTACTTC. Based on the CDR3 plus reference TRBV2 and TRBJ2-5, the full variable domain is EPEVTQTPSHQVTQMGQEVILRCVPISNHLYFYWYRQILGQKVEFLVSFYNNEISEKSEIFDDQFSVERPDGSNFTLKIRSTKLEDSAMYFCAGRQPPGETQYFGPGTRLLVL.